The source of this T cell receptor (beta chain) is a study of shared clonotypes between healthy human individuals (TCRdb year 2020). Turning to the overall study: A few men and a couple of women, aged 18 to 49 years, made up the cohort. Per donor, leukapheresis produced somewhere between about 0.85 and 10 billion PBMCs. To estimate repertoire size and how much clonotype sharing occurs between individuals, the study deeply sequenced the blood TCR repertoires of 4 to 6 healthy adults. For each donor, CD4 naive and CD4 memory were each given three plates, CD8 naive was given two plates, and CD8 memory was given one plate. To increase sequencing depth and limit assay-specific biases, different laboratories used diverse techniques to prepare libraries and sequence TCR repertoires. General findings and caveats noted by the study authors: Rarefaction of sorted-subset datasets indicated incomplete sequencing despite the large sequencing depth. Larger estimated clonotype richness was generally found for naive subsets than for memory subsets. Sharing across a few donors was observed for about 5% of naive CD4, around 3.5% of naive CD8, around 2.5% of memory CD4, and around 0.44% of memory CD8 clonotypes. Compared with non-shared clonotypes, clonotypes shared by all four sorted-subset donors had higher generation probabilities. Pairwise subsampling led to the expectation that sequencing depth would affect the degree of clonotype sharing among donors. Only blood was sampled, and tissue TCR repertoires likely differ from those in blood. Because the study included only a small number of donors, the genetic and exposure-history diversity represented was limited.

Using the deep immunoSEQ assay, multiplex PCR amplified TCR CDR3 regions from genomic DNA. Extracted genomic DNA from each cell subset was distributed evenly across all wells of several immunoSEQ 96-well plates, and each plate was treated as a replicate. Each replicate PCR for sorted subsets received about 180 ng genomic DNA, equal to about 30,000 T cell genomes. Purified libraries were measured with a Qubit 3.0 fluorometer, size-checked on a Bioanalyzer 2100, and measured again with the KAPA Library Quantification kit. Each immunoSEQ 96-well plate was sequenced on its own single-read 150-cycle Illumina NextSeq 550 flow cell. For the original study's pipeline: Because the immunoSEQ output included only junctional sequences and no quality scores, the filtering could not be the same as the filtering used for full-length reads. Sequences were annotated with PyIR, a Python wrapper for IgBLAST v1.9, using IMGT germline references to assign V/J genes and CDR3. Reads were filtered out if the reads had weak V/J assignments (E-value above 1e-6), no CDR3, stop codons, out-of-frame junctions, or ambiguous translated residues. V3J clonotypes were defined as sequences sharing the same inferred V gene, J gene, and CDR3 amino acid sequence. The percentage overlap between two repertoires was calculated by dividing the number of shared unique clonotypes by the size of the smaller repertoire. Three approaches were used to assess repertoire richness: RTK rarefaction, the Chao1 estimator, and Recon v2.1 estimates of unobserved clonotypes. For all TCRbeta clonotypes obtained by the gDNA method from a handful of donors, generation probabilities were computed with OLGA. As stored in TCRdb, this immuneACCESS dataset retains in-frame rearrangements with V and J assigned. A fraction of the clones does not appear; measured against another copy, unresolved V genes explain less than half of the discrepancy, and the remainder lacks a known reason. The DNA was the basis for D and trimming; V, J and clone size are from that table. For this sample the table gives around 2.1 million clones, of which roughly 95% were detected only once. Around 0.13% of the sample lies in the top ten.

V is pruned by 4 bases and J by 0 bases, leaving 3 bases of the junction without a gene match. The germline V gene supplies CDR1 SGHTS and CDR2 YDEGEE. Including the terminal cysteine and phenylalanine, the CDR3 comprises 16 residues. The CDR3 DNA has 48 bases and is translated from base 1. Comments on this clone: No cognate antigen has been identified for it. The sample holds no much larger clone one base away, and base qualities are not on file.

Donors were healthy HIV-negative adults with no recently reported acute infections or vaccinations. Only Caucasian adults living in Nashville, Tennessee, USA were represented among the donors. CD4+ T cells were enriched through magnetic negative selection, after which naive cells were positively selected on CD45RA and the remaining negative fraction served as the memory subset. Blood was collected by leukapheresis, and PBMCs were isolated by Ficoll-Histopaque density gradient centrifugation and then cryopreserved in liquid nitrogen vapor phase. Analytical flow cytometry was used to check the purity and quantity of each magnetically sorted T cell population. Genomic DNA was isolated from every sorted fraction and measured by UV absorbance on a Nanodrop 2000c.

The TCR comes from a young man in good health. The source material was naive CD4+ T cells sorted from blood. The cell subset or site label on this specimen signifies: CD45RA+ positively selected. The rearrangement joined TRBV5-8 to TRBJ1-5, with 11 bases aligning to TRBD1. The CDR3 loop reads CASSRDRGSSNQPQHF. The base sequence is TGTGCCAGCAGCCGGGACAGGGGGTCTAGCAATCAGCCCCAGCATTTT.